This TCR beta chain was sequenced during a study of a mutant IDH1 vaccine in newly diagnosed glioma. Study as a whole: At weeks 1, 3, 5, 7, 11, 15, 19 and 23, patients received a vaccination, eight in all. Sex among treated patients split about 62% male, roughly 38% female; mean age was roughly 40 years. The study's findings and limits: Alterations occurring in top peripheral T cell clonotypes seemed unrelated to pseudoprogression.

CDR3 size: 14 residues. V shed 2 bases and J shed 7 bases, with 12 bases lying between them. Germline V gene sequence: CDR1 MNHEY, CDR2 SVGAGI. Profiling relied on immunoSEQ multiplex PCR, and the TCRdb table lists in-frame clones only, not all of them. The repertoire has 75,000 to 80,000 clones, about 91% of them found once; the top ten carry 0.55% to 0.65%. With respect to this clone: Its antigen remains unknown.

Time point in this sample: week 5, during vaccination. Each dose delivered 300 ug of mutant IDH1 20-mer peptide subcutaneously with imiquimod. This chain joins TRBV6-5 and TRBJ1-5; D perhaps matches TRBD1 (5 bases). This receptor was obtained from a woman between 45 and 60 years old with glioma. This specimen consisted of PBMCs, obtained from a glioma patient whose treatment included an IDH1 peptide vaccine. The DNA for the CDR3 is TGTGCCAGCAGTTACGAGGCAGGGCGGCAGCCCCAGCATTTT. Its protein is CASSYEAGRQPQHF.